This T cell receptor beta chain was captured by sequencing in a study of breast tumors, draining lymph nodes, adjacent tissues. In TCRdb, the multiplex PCR reads were re-called with MiXCR into one record per CDR3 protein. The sample yields 15,000 to 20,000 distinct CDR3 sequences, about 45% seen once. Whole-study results and caveats: Findings are consistent with lymph node origin and intratumoral expansion of most tumor T cells. Tumor repertoires ranked between lymph nodes and nontumor tissue in diversity, with V and J gene preferences.

This clonotype was picked up many times. The antigen is not known. Germline V lookup: CDR1 KGHSH, CDR2 LQKENI. After removal of 3 bases from V and 0 bases from J, the junction contained 3 bases not matched to a gene. CDR3 length equals 15 residues. V is TRBV18 and J is TRBJ2-3; 7 nucleotides match TRBD1. The specimen sequenced was tumor-adjacent breast tissue. The sequence came from a female donor with breast cancer. Some clones in this sample may be carry-over from other donors' samples. CDR3 nucleotides: TGTGCCAGCTCACCGGGACAGAGTAGCACAGATACGCAGTATTTT. Protein sequence: CASSPGQSSTDTQYF.